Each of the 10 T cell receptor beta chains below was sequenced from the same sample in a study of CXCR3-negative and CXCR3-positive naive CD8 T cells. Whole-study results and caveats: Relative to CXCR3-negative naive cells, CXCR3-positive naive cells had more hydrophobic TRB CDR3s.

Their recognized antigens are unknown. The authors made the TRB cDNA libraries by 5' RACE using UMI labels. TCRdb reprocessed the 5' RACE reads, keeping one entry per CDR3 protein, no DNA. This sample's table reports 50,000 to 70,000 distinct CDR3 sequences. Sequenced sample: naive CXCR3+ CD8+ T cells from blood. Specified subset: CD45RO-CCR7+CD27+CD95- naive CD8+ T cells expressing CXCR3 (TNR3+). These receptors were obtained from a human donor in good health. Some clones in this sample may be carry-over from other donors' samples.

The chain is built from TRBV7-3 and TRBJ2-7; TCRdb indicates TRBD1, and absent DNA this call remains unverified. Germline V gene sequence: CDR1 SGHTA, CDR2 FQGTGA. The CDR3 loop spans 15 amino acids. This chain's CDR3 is CASSFYSGQGYEQYF.

The CDR3 loop is CSVEDRGGGAFWTGELFF. The chain joins TRBV29-1 to TRBJ2-2; TCRdb returns TRBD1, unconfirmable since there is no DNA. This CDR3 is built from 18 residues. The germline V gene has CDR1 SQVTM and CDR2 ANQGSEA.

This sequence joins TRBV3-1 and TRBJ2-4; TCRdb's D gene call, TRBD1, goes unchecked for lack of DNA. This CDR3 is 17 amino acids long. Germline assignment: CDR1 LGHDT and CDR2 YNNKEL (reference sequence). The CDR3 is CASSQDKGAWDKNIQYF.

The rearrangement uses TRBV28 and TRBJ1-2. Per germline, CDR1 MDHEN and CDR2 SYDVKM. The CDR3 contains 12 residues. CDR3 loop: CASASEGYGYTF.

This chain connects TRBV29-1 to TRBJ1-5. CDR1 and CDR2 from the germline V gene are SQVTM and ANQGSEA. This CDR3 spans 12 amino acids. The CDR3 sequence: CSVEDGEEPQHF.

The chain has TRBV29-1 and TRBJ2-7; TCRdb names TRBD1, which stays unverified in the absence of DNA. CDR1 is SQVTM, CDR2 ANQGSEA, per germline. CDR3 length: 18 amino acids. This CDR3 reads CSVEDRGVAGRGLGEQYF.

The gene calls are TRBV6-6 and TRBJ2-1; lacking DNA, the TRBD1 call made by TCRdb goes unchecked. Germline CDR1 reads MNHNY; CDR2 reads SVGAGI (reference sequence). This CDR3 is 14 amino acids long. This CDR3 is CASSRQGGLAEQFF.

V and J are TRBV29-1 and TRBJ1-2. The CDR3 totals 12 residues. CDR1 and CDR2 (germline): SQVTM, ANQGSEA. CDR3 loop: CSVEKRVYGYTF.

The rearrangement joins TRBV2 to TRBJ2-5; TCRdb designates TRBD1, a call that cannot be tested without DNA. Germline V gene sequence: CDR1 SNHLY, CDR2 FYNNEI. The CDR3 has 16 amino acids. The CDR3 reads CASSEAPRGSSETQYF.

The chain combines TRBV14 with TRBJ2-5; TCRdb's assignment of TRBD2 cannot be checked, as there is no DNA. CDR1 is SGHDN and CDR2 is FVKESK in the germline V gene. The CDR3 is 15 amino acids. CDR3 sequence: CASSQDPLGRETQYF.